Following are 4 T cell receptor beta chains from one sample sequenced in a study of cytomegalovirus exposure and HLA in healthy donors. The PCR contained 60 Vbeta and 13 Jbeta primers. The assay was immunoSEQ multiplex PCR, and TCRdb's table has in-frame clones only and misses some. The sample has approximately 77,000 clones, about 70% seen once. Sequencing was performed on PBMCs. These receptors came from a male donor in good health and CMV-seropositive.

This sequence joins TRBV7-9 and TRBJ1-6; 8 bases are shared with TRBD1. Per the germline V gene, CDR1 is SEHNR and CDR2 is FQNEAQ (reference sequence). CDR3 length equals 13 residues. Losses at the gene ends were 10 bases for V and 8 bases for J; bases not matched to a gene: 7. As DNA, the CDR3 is TGTGCCACCGACAGGGGTCTGGATTCACCCCTCCACTTT. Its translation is CATDRGLDSPLHF.

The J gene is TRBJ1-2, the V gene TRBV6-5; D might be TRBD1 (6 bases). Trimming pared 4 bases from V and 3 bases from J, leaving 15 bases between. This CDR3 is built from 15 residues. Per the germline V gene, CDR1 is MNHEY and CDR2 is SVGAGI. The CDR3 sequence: CASSWGRRTDYGYTF. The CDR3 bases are TGTGCCAGCAGTTGGGGGAGACGGACAGACTATGGCTACACCTTC.

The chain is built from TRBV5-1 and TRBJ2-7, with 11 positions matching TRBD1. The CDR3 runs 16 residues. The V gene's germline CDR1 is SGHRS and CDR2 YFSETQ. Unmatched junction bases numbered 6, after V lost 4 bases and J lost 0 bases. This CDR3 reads CASSKGTGGISYEQYF. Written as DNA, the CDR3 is TGCGCCAGCAGCAAGGGGACAGGGGGAATCTCCTACGAGCAGTACTTC.

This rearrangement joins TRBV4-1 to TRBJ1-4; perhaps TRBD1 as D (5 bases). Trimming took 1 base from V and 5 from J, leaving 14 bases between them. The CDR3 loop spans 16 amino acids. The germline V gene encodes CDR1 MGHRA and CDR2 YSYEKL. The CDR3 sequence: CASSQGRGRSNEKLFF. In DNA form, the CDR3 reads TGCGCCAGCAGCCAAGGGAGGGGCAGGAGCAATGAAAAACTGTTTTTT.